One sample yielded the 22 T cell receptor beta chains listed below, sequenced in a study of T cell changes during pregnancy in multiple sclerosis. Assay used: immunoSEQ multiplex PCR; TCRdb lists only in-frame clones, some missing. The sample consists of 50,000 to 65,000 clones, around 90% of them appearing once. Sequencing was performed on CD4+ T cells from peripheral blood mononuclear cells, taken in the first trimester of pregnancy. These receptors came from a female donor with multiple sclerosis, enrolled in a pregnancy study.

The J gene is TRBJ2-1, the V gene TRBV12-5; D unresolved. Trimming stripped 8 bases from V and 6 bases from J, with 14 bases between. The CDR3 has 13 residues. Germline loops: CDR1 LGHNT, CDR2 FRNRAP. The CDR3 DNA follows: TGTGCTAGTAATGGCGGTAACTCCAATGAGCAGTTCTTC. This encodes CASNGGNSNEQFF.

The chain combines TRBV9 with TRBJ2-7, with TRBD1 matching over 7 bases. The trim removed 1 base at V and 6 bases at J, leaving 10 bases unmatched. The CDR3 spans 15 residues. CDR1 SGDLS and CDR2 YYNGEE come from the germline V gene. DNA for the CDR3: TGTGCCAGCAGCGTATATGACAGGGAGAGCGCCGAGCAGTACTTC. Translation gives CASSVYDRESAEQYF.

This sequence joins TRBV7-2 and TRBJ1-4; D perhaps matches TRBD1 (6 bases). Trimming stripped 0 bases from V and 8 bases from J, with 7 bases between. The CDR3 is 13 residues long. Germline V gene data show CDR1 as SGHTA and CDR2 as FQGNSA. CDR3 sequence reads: CASSLAGAEKLFF. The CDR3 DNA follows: TGTGCCAGCAGCTTAGCGGGGGCAGAAAAACTGTTTTTT.

CDR3 DNA sequence: TGCGCCAGCAGCCTGACAGGGAGCTCCTACAATGAGCAGTTCTTC. Translating it yields CASSLTGSSYNEQFF. This chain links TRBV5-1 with TRBJ2-1; 7 bases fit TRBD1. J gave up 0 bases and V 4 bases, and 4 bases lay outside the gene matches. CDR3 length: 15 residues. Germline CDR1 and CDR2: SGHRS and YFSETQ.

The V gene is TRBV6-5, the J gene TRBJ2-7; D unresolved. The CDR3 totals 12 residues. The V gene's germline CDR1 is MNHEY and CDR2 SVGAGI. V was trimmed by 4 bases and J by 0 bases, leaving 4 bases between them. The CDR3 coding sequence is TGTGCCAGCAGTTCTAGCTCCTACGAGCAGTACTTC. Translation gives CASSSSSYEQYF.

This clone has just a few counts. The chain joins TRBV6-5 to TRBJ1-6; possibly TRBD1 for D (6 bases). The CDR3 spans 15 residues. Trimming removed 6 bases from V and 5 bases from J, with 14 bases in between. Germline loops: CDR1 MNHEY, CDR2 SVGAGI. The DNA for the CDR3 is TGTGCCAGCAGCGTCGGGACAACTAATAATTCACCCCTCCACTTT. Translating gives CASSVGTTNNSPLHF.

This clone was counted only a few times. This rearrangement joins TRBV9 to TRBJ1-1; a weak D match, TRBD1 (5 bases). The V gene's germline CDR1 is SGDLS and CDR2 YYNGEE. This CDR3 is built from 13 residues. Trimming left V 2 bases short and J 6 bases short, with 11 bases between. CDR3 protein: CASSVRGASEAFF. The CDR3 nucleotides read TGTGCCAGCAGCGTTCGTGGGGCTTCTGAAGCTTTCTTT.

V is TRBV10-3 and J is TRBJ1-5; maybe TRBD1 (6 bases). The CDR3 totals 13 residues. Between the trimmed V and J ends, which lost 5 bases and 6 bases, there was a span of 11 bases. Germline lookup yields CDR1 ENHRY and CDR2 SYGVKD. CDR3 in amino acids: CAISLTGPQPQHF. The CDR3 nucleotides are TGTGCCATCAGTTTGACAGGACCTCAGCCCCAGCATTTT.

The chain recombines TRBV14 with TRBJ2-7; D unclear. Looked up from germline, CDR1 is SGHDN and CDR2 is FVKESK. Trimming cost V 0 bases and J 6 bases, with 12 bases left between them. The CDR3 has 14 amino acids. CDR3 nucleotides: TGTGCCAGCAGCCAAGATCTTAACCCCGGCGAGCAGTACTTC. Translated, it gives CASSQDLNPGEQYF. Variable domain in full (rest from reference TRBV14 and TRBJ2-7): EAGVTQFPSHSVIEKGQTVTLRCDPISGHDNLYWYRRVMGKEIKFLLHFVKESKQDESGMPNNRFLAERTGGTYSTLKVQPAELEDSGVYFCASSQDLNPGEQYFGPGTRLTVT.

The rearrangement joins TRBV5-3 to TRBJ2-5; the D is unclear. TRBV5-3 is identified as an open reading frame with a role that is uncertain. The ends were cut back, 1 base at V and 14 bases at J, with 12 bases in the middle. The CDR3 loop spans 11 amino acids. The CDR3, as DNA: TGTGCCAGAAGCTTGATGCCTCGACTTTACTTC. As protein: CARSLMPRLYF.

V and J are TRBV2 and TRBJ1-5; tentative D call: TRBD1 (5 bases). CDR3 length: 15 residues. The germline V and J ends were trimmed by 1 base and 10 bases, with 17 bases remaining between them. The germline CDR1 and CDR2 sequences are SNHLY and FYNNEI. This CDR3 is CASSEGTGLQSPQHF. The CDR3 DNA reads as TGTGCCAGCAGTGAAGGGACGGGACTGCAAAGTCCCCAGCATTTT. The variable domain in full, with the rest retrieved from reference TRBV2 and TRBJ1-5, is EPEVTQTPSHQVTQMGQEVILRCVPISNHLYFYWYRQILGQKVEFLVSFYNNEISEKSEIFDDQFSVERPDGSNFTLKIRSTKLEDSAMYFCASSEGTGLQSPQHFGDGTRLSIL.

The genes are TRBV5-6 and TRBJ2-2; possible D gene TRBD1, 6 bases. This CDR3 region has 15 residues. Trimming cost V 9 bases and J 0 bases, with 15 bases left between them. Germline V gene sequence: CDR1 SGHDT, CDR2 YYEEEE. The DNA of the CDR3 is TGTGCCACCACCGGGACATCCTCGAACACCGGGGAGCTGTTTTTT. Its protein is CATTGTSSNTGELFF.

DNA for the CDR3: TGTGCCAGCAGGACAGCGAACACCGGGGAGCTGTTTTTT. Its translation is CASRTANTGELFF. The chain uses TRBV6-4 and TRBJ2-2; D might be TRBD1 (5 bases). This CDR3 comprises 13 residues. The germline V gene has CDR1 MRHNA and CDR2 SNTAGT. V was shortened by 6 bases and J by 0 bases, with 5 bases between the two germline ends.

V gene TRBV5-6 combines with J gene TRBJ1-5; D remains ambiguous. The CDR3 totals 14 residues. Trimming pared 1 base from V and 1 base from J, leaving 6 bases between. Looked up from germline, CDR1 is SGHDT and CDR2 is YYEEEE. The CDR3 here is CASSLFTSNQPQHF. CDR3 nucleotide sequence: TGTGCCAGCAGCTTGTTTACAAGCAATCAGCCCCAGCATTTT.

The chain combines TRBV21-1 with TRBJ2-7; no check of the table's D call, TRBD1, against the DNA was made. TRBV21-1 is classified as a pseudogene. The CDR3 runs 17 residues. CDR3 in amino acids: CASSKVSDRGYLYEQYF. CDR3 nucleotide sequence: TGTGCCAGCAGCAAAGTGTCGGACAGGGGATATTTGTACGAGCAGTACTTC.

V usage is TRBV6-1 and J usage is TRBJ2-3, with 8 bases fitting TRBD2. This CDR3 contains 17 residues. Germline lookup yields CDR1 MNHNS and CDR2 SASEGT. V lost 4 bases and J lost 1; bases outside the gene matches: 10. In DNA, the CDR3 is TGTGCCAGCAGTGGGGCACTGCGGGGGGAACGCACAGATACGCAGTATTTT. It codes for CASSGALRGERTDTQYF.

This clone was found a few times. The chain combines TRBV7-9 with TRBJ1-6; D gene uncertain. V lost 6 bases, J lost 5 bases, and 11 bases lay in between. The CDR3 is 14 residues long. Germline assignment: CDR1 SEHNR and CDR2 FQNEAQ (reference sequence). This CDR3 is CASSSGLDNSPLHF. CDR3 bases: TGTGCCAGCAGTTCCGGACTGGATAATTCACCCCTCCACTTT. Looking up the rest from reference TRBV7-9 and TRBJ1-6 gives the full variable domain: DTGVSQNPRHKITKRGQNVTFRCDPISEHNRLYWYRQTLGQGPEFLTYFQNEAQLEKSRLLSDRFSAERPKGSFSTLEIQRTEQGDSAMYLCASSSGLDNSPLHFGNGTRLTVT.

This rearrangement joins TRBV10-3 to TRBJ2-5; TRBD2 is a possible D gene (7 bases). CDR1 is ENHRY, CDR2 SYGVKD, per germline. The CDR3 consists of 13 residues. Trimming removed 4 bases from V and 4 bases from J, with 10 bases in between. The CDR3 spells CAISARGGETQYF. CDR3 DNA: TGTGCCATCAGTGCAAGGGGGGGAGAGACCCAGTACTTC.

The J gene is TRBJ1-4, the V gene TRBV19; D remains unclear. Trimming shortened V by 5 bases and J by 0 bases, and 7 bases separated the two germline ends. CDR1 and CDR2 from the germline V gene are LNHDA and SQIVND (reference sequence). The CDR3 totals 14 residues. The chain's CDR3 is CASSHSATNEKLFF. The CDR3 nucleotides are TGTGCCAGTAGTCACTCCGCAACTAATGAAAAACTGTTTTTT.

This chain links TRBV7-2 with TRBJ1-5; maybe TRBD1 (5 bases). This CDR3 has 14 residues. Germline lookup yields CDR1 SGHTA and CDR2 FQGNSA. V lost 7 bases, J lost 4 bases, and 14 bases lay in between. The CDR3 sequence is CASMKRGENQPQHF. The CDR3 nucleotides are TGTGCCAGCATGAAAAGGGGCGAGAATCAGCCCCAGCATTTT.

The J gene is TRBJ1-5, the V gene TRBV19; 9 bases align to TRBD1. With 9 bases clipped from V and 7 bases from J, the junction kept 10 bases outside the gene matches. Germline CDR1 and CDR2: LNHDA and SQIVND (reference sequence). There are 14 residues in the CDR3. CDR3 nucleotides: TGTGCCAGCCTGGGACAGGGTCCGGGACAGCCCCAGCATTTT. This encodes CASLGQGPGQPQHF. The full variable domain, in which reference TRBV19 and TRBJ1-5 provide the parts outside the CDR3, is DGGITQSPKYLFRKEGQNVTLSCEQNLNHDAMYWYRQDPGQGLRLIYYSQIVNDFQKGDIAEGYSVSREKKESFPLTVTSAQKNPTAFYLCASLGQGPGQPQHFGDGTRLSIL.

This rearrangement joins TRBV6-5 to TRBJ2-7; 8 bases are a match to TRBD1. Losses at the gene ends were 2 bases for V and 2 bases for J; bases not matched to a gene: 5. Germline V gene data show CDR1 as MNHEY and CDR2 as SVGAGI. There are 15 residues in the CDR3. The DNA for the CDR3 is TGTGCCAGCAGTTACGGCCGACAGGGGACCTACGAGCAGTACTTC. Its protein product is CASSYGRQGTYEQYF.